Below are 6 T cell receptor beta chains sequenced from a single sample in a study of CXCR3-negative and CXCR3-positive naive CD8 T cells. UMI-tagged TRB cDNA libraries were built via 5' RACE. TCRdb re-called the 5' RACE reads, yielding one record per CDR3 amino acid sequence without DNA. The sample has roughly 48,000 distinct CDR3 sequences. Sequencing was carried out using memory CD8+ T cells from blood. These receptors were obtained from a human donor in good health. Some clones in this sample may be carry-over from other donors' samples.

The chain couples TRBV9 to TRBJ2-1; TCRdb's D call, TRBD1, is unchecked because there is no DNA. The CDR3 length is 17 residues. Germline CDR1 SGDLS, CDR2 YYNGEE. CDR3 sequence: CASSEKGVEVSYNEQFF.

The chain uses TRBV20-1 and TRBJ2-7. CDR3 length: 12 amino acids. Per the germline V gene, CDR1 is DFQATT and CDR2 is SNEGSKA (reference sequence). The CDR3 sequence: CSARTPYYEQYF.

The V gene is TRBV29-1, the J gene TRBJ2-7. The CDR3 is made up of 12 amino acids. Germline values: CDR1 SQVTM, CDR2 ANQGSEA. CDR3 amino acids: CSVAGLEHHTYF.

The V gene is TRBV10-3, the J gene TRBJ2-1; the TRBD2 assignment by TCRdb is unverifiable without DNA. The V gene's germline CDR1 is ENHRY and CDR2 SYGVKD. The CDR3 has 16 amino acids. The chain's CDR3 is CAIRGAWSSGNNEQFF.

The V gene is TRBV20-1, the J gene TRBJ2-2. Germline V gene data show CDR1 as DFQATT and CDR2 as SNEGSKA (reference sequence). CDR3 length: 13 residues. CDR3 residues: CSARELDTGELFF.

This clonotype registers medium-sized by frequency. CDR3 sequence reads: CASSQGLAGSYEQYF. The chain couples TRBV4-2 to TRBJ2-7; the TCRdb call, TRBD2, lacks DNA for checking. CDR1 LGHNA and CDR2 YNFKEQ come from the germline V gene. CDR3 length equals 15 residues.